The present entry profiles one T cell receptor beta chain with its context. Its antigen is as yet unknown. The CDR3 runs to 15 residues. Per the germline V gene, CDR1 is SGHVS and CDR2 is FNYEAQ. V was clipped by 7 bases and J by 3 bases, with 18 bases between them. The data were produced by immunoSEQ multiplex PCR, yet TCRdb's version contains in-frame clones alone and is incomplete. The sample holds roughly 40,000 clones, over 80% seen once. This sample was included in a study of T cells in localized non-small cell lung cancer. Broader study findings: Of the top 100 tumor clones, median roughly 55 were in adjacent lung, some 30 among its top 100. It was uninvolved adjacent lung that showed the highest T cell clonality, exceeding tumor.

The receptor comes from a woman between 35 and 70 years old with stage I lung adenocarcinoma. The chain is built from TRBV7-6 and TRBJ1-2; possible D gene TRBD1, 6 bases. The sample consisted of peripheral blood, taken before any cancer treatment. The DNA for the CDR3 is TGTGCCAGCAATAATCCCGGAGGGGGAGACTATGGCTACACCTTC. Protein: CASNNPGGGDYGYTF.